One sample yielded the 19 T cell receptor beta chains listed below, sequenced in a study of healthy donors' naive CD4 and CD8 T cells. A linear amplification protocol produced the TCR libraries from approximately 460 ng of total RNA. TCRdb analysed the reads with MiXCR anew, one entry per CDR3 protein. This sample has around 200,000 distinct CDR3 sequences; about four fifths occur once, and the top ten carry 2% to 2.5%. The sequenced sample was naive CD4+ and CD8+ T cells sorted from blood, pooled from several donors. The source is a pool of human donors in good health; the sample pools cells from several healthy donors.

V and J are TRBV7-8 and TRBJ2-7, with 12 nucleotides matching TRBD2. Germline lookup yields CDR1 SGHVS and CDR2 FQNEAQ. Trimming cost V 4 bases and J 2 bases; bases outside gene matches: 3. This CDR3 comprises 15 residues. The CDR3 sequence: CASSSTSGRPYEQYF. The DNA of the CDR3 is TGTGCCAGCAGCTCGACTAGCGGGAGACCCTACGAGCAGTACTTC. The complete variable domain, with remaining parts taken from reference TRBV7-8 and TRBJ2-7, reads GAGVSQSPRYKVAKRGQDVALRCDPISGHVSLFWYQQALGQGPEFLTYFQNEAQLDKSGLPSDRFFAERPEGSVSTLKIQRTQQEDSAVYLCASSSTSGRPYEQYFGPGTRLTVT.

This clonotype has only a few counts. V and J are TRBV30 and TRBJ1-1, with D hard to call. The germline V gene encodes CDR1 GTSNPN and CDR2 SVGIG (reference sequence). CDR3 length equals 12 residues. The germline V and J ends were trimmed by 5 bases and 4 bases, with 11 bases remaining between them. CDR3 DNA sequence: TGTGCCTGGGAGATGGCGGGCACTGAAGCTTTCTTT. Its translation is CAWEMAGTEAFF.

This clonotype was seen only a few times. This sequence joins TRBV7-9 and TRBJ2-1; the D gene is possibly TRBD1 (5 bases). This CDR3 has 14 amino acids. Germline values: CDR1 SEHNR, CDR2 FQNEAQ (reference sequence). Trimming took 1 base from V and 5 from J, leaving 9 bases between them. CDR3 sequence reads: CASSLVLQDNEQFF. In DNA, the CDR3 is TGTGCCAGCAGCTTAGTGTTACAGGACAATGAGCAGTTCTTC.

The chain is built from TRBV12-3 or TRBV12-4 and TRBJ2-1; D unclear. V lost 5 bases and J 8 bases, leaving 10 bases between the germline ends. The CDR3 is 12 amino acids. CDR3 region: CASSPSAHEQFF. The CDR3 DNA follows: TGTGCCAGCAGTCCGTCCGCTCATGAGCAGTTCTTC.

The sample holds one count of this clonotype. The V and J genes are TRBV20-1 and TRBJ2-7; 7 nucleotides match TRBD1. The CDR3 has 13 residues. The germline V gene encodes CDR1 DFQATT and CDR2 SNEGSKA (reference sequence). The V and J ends lost 8 bases and 0 bases, in that order; junction bases with no gene match: 7. CDR3 in DNA: TGCAGTAGAGTAGGGACAGACTCCTACGAGCAGTACTTC. Residues: CSRVGTDSYEQYF.

V is TRBV24-1 and J is TRBJ2-3; TRBD1 agrees at 10 bases. The junction had 13 bases not matched to a gene; V was cut back by 0 bases and J by 5 bases. Per the germline V gene, CDR1 is KGHDR and CDR2 is SFDVKD. This CDR3 has 19 residues. The CDR3 spells CATSDLTAPGTGVEDTQYF. The CDR3 DNA is TGTGCCACCAGTGATTTGACGGCCCCCGGGACAGGGGTGGAAGATACGCAGTATTTT.

The rearrangement joins TRBV6-5 to TRBJ2-5, with 9 bases lining up with TRBD2. The ends lost 0 bases at V and 2 bases at J; junction bases unmatched: 4. The CDR3 spans 16 residues. CDR1 and CDR2 from the germline V gene are MNHEY and SVGAGI. The CDR3 region has the DNA TGTGCCAGCAGTTACTCTAGCGGGAGTGGGCAAGAGACCCAGTACTTC. This encodes CASSYSSGSGQETQYF.

V and J are TRBV29-1 and TRBJ1-1, with TRBD1 as a possible D gene (5 bases). Germline-derived CDR1 and CDR2 are SQVTM and ANQGSEA. CDR3 length: 13 amino acids. V was pared by 6 bases and J by 1 base, with 12 bases between. CDR3 nucleotides: TGCAGCGTAGTGACAGATTGGAACACTGAAGCTTTCTTT. This sequence encodes CSVVTDWNTEAFF.

The V call is TRBV6-2 or TRBV6-3, the J call TRBJ1-4; D unclear. V shed 5 bases and J shed 5 bases, with 9 bases lying between them. The CDR3 is made up of 13 amino acids. Per the germline V gene, CDR1 is MNHEY and CDR2 is SVGEGT. The CDR3 region is CASSLDGNEKLFF. CDR3 nucleotide sequence: TGTGCCAGCAGTCTGGACGGGAATGAAAAACTGTTTTTT.

This chain uses TRBV20-1 with TRBJ2-7; 9 bases agree with TRBD1. Trimming cost V 5 bases and J 3 bases; bases outside gene matches: 14. CDR1 and CDR2 (germline): DFQATT, SNEGSKA (reference sequence). The CDR3 contains 16 residues. The CDR3 region is CSALDAGTGNFYEQYF. CDR3 coding DNA: TGCAGTGCTCTGGATGCCGGGACAGGGAATTTCTACGAGCAGTACTTC.

This clonotype was detected only a few times. The chain employs TRBV12-3 or TRBV12-4 and TRBJ1-5, with 8 bases lining up with TRBD1. Losses at the gene ends were 3 bases for V and 7 bases for J; bases not matched to a gene: 14. This CDR3 has 17 amino acids. CDR3: CASSFPATGVRDQPQHF. CDR3 bases: TGTGCCAGCAGTTTCCCCGCGACAGGGGTAAGGGACCAGCCCCAGCATTTT.

A few counts support this clonotype. The chain carries TRBV5-4 and TRBJ1-5; no definite D call. The V gene's germline CDR1 is SGHNT and CDR2 YYREEE (reference sequence). CDR3 length equals 14 residues. The germline V and J ends were trimmed by 1 base and 0 bases, with 5 bases remaining between them. The CDR3 DNA reads as TGTGCCAGCAGCTTGTCTTATAGCAATCAGCCCCAGCATTTT. It yields the protein CASSLSYSNQPQHF.

The chain links TRBV7-2 to TRBJ2-5, with a possible D match to TRBD1 (6 bases). The CDR3 has 16 residues. Germline lookup yields CDR1 SGHTA and CDR2 FQGNSA. Trimming left V 2 bases short and J 2 bases short, with 15 bases between. The CDR3 sequence is CASSLRSWTEQETQYF. CDR3 coding DNA: TGTGCCAGCAGCTTAAGGTCCTGGACAGAGCAAGAGACCCAGTACTTC.

The chain's CDR3 is CASSRDREQETQYF. The CDR3 coding sequence is TGTGCCAGCTCGAGGGACAGGGAACAAGAGACCCAGTACTTC. The rearrangement links TRBV18 to TRBJ2-5; 9 positions agree with TRBD1. This CDR3 comprises 14 residues. Germline assignment: CDR1 KGHSH and CDR2 LQKENI. V shed 6 bases and J 2 bases; nucleotides not matched to a gene: 4.

The gene calls are TRBV30 and TRBJ2-5, with D maybe TRBD2 (5 bases). Deletions cut 0 bases from V and 4 bases from J, with 9 bases between. Germline V gene sequence: CDR1 GTSNPN, CDR2 SVGIG (reference sequence). The CDR3 spans 13 residues. CDR3 DNA sequence: TGTGCCTGGAGTGTTTTCGCGGGAGAGACCCAGTACTTC. It translates to CAWSVFAGETQYF.

The J gene is TRBJ2-2, the V gene TRBV29-1; a weak D match, TRBD2 (5 bases). From germline, CDR1 is SQVTM and CDR2 ANQGSEA. The V end was cut by 7 bases, the J end by 5 bases, with 17 bases between. CDR3 length: 14 amino acids. The CDR3 bases are TGCAGCGCGGAAGGTGGCGGAGGAACCGGGGAGCTGTTTTTT. This translates into CSAEGGGGTGELFF.

The V call is TRBV27, the J call TRBJ1-1, with no clear D. The CDR3 contains 14 residues. Trimming removed 3 bases at V and 0 bases at J, with 8 bases between. From germline, CDR1 is MNHEY and CDR2 SMNVEV (reference sequence). The CDR3: CASSLTPMNTEAFF. The CDR3 DNA reads TGTGCCAGCAGTTTGACACCCATGAACACTGAAGCTTTCTTT.

The chain joins TRBV6-5 to TRBJ2-7; D is ambiguous. Trimming left V 4 bases short and J 3 bases short, with 10 bases between. The CDR3 has 13 residues. Germline V lookup: CDR1 MNHEY, CDR2 SVGAGI. For the CDR3, the DNA is TGTGCCAGCAGTTCTTTCCCTCGCTACGAGCAGTACTTC. It is translated as CASSSFPRYEQYF.

This clonotype was counted once. J is TRBJ1-5 and V is TRBV19; 10 bases line up with TRBD1. CDR3 length: 15 residues. V trimming: 3 bases; J trimming: 6 bases; junction bases outside the gene matches: 5. CDR1 and CDR2 from the germline V gene are LNHDA and SQIVND (reference sequence). In DNA, the CDR3 is TGTGCCAGTAGTATGACAGGGGGCGCCGGTCAGCCCCAGCATTTT. The encoded protein is CASSMTGGAGQPQHF.